This T cell receptor (beta chain) is drawn from a study of blood T cells in healthy people across ages. The wider study: When template switching was applied, about one barcoded beta molecule was captured per two T cells.

Between the trimmed V and J ends, which lost 5 bases and 0 bases, there was a span of 9 bases. Germline V CDR1 and CDR2: SGHTA, FQGNSA. The CDR3 sequence is 14 residues long. This clonotype was seen more than once but under ten times. It was with a sample-barcoded 5' primer and a J-beta primer mix that a second PCR of roughly 6 to 12 cycles was run. MiXCR, run by TCRdb on the 5' RACE reads, gives a single entry per CDR3 protein. The sample includes hundreds of thousands of distinct CDR3 sequences, 35% to 40% of them seen just once. This clonotype originated in a young man in good health. The V call is TRBV7-2, the J call TRBJ2-3; the D is unclear. The sequencing sample was made of blood. CDR3 in amino acids: CASSPQISTDTQYF. The CDR3 nucleotides read TGTGCCAGCAGCCCCCAGATTAGCACAGATACGCAGTATTTT.